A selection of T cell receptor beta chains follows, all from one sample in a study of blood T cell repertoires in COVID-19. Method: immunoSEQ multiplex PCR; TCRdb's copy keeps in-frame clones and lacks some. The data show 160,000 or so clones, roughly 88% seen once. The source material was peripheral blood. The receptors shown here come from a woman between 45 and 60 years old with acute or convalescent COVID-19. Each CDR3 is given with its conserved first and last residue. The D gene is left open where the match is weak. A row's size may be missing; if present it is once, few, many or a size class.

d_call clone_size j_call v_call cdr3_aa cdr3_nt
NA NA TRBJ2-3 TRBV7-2 CASSARRDSDTQYF TGTGCCAGCAGCGCCCGCCGGGACTCAGATACGCAGTATTTT
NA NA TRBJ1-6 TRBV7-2 CASSQLGGDSPLHF TGTGCCAGCAGCCAACTCGGCGGGGACTCACCCCTCCACTTT
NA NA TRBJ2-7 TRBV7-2 CASSLYPGGLPSYEQYF TGTGCCAGCAGCTTATACCCCGGGGGACTTCCCTCCTACGAGCAGTACTTC
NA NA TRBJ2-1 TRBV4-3 CASSQRTGVNNEQFF TGCGCCAGCAGCCAACGTACGGGAGTGAATAATGAGCAGTTCTTC
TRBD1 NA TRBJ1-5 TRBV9 CASSAGTGPQPQHF TGTGCCAGCAGCGCTGGGACAGGGCCTCAGCCCCAGCATTTT
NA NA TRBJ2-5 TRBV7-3 CASSLWPGETQYF TGTGCCAGCAGCTTATGGCCGGGAGAGACCCAGTACTTC
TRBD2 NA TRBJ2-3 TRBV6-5 CASSQGLAGAMQYF TGTGCCAGCAGCCAAGGACTAGCGGGGGCCATGCAGTATTTT
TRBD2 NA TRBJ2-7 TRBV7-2 CASSPGTSGYEQYF TGTGCCAGCAGCCCCGGGACTAGCGGGTACGAGCAGTACTTC
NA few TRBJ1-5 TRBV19 CASSIGPNQPQHF TGTGCCAGTAGTATAGGGCCCAATCAGCCCCAGCATTTT
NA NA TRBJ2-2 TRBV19 CASSIRDNGELFF TGTGCCAGTAGTATTCGGGATAACGGGGAGCTGTTTTTT
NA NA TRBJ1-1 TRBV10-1 CASSEREIPEAFF TGCGCCAGCAGTGAGCGGGAAATACCTGAAGCTTTCTTT
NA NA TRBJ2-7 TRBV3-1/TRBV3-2 CASSQGYGTPYEQYF TGTGCCAGCAGCCAAGGGTACGGGACACCCTACGAGCAGTACTTC
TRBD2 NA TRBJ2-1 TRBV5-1 CASSPGTSGGYNEQFF TGCGCCAGCAGCCCGGGGACTAGCGGGGGTTACAATGAGCAGTTCTTC
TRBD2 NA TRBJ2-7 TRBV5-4 CASSLAWTSDYEQYF TGTGCCAGCAGCTTGGCTTGGACTAGCGACTACGAGCAGTACTTC
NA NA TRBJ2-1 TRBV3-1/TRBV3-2 CASSHPTGGSSGSGEQFF TGTGCCAGCAGCCACCCGACAGGGGGGAGTAGCGGGAGCGGTGAGCAGTTCTTC
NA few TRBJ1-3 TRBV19 CASRPAHTGYGSGNTIYF TGTGCCAGTAGACCCGCGCACACAGGGTACGGGTCTGGAAACACCATATATTTT
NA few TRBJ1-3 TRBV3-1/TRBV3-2 CASSQAWQPISGNTIYF TGTGCCAGCAGCCAAGCTTGGCAACCGATCTCTGGAAACACCATATATTTT
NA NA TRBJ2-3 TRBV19 CASSDRSHTDTQYF TGTGCCAGTAGCGACAGGTCGCATACAGATACGCAGTATTTT
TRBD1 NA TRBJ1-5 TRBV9 CASSVGDRVNQPQHF TGTGCCAGCAGCGTAGGGGACAGGGTTAATCAGCCCCAGCATTTT
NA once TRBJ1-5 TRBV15 CATSRLPGQLSARHF TGTGCCACCAGCAGGCTACCCGGACAGTTATCAGCCCGGCATTTT
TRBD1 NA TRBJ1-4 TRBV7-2 CASSILRGQGTNEKLFF TGTGCCAGCTCCATATTGCGAGGACAGGGCACTAATGAAAAACTGTTTTTT
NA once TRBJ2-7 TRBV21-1 CASSVHRGLPYEQYF TGTGCCAGCAGCGTCCACAGGGGGTTACCCTACGAGCAGTACTTC
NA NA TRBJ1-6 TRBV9 CASSAGTGTANYNSPLHF TGTGCCAGCAGCGCGGGAACAGGGACGGCAAACTATAATTCACCCCTCCACTTT
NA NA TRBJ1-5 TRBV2 CASSEWGGQPQHF TGTGCCAGCAGTGAGTGGGGAGGTCAGCCCCAGCATTTT
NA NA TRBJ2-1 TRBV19 CAGNWPDSRNEQFF TGTGCCGGTAACTGGCCGGACAGTAGGAATGAGCAGTTCTTC
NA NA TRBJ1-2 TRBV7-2 CASSLLSYGYTF TGTGCCAGCAGCTTGTTATCCTATGGCTACACCTTC
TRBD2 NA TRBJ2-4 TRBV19 CASSIGGPRREGIQYF TGTGCCAGTAGTATTGGAGGCCCGCGCCGGGAGGGCATTCAGTACTTC
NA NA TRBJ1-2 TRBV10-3 CAISGQEGGYTF TGTGCCATCAGTGGACAGGAAGGTGGCTACACCTTC
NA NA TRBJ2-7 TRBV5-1 CASSQGRRSSYEQYF TGCGCCAGCAGCCAAGGACGGAGGAGCTCCTACGAGCAGTACTTC
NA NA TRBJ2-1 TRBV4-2 CASSQGQLADNEQFF TGTGCCAGCAGCCAAGGTCAGCTAGCCGACAATGAGCAGTTCTTC
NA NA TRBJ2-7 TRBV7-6 CASSFTLGTAAYEQYF TGTGCCAGCAGCTTTACGTTAGGAACAGCAGCCTACGAGCAGTACTTC
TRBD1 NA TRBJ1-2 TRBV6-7 CASSYAPKPLDRLTHGYTF TGTGCCAGCAGTTACGCCCCGAAGCCCCTGGACAGGCTCACGCATGGCTACACCTTC
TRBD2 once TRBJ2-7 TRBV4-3 CASSQRLAGGAYEQYF TGCGCCAGCAGCCAAAGACTAGCGGGGGGCGCCTACGAGCAGTACTTC
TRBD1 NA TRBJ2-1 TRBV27 CASSYRGQRTYNEQFF TGTGCCAGCAGCTACAGGGGGCAGAGGACTTACAATGAGCAGTTCTTC
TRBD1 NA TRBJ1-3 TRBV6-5 CASSQGADGNTIYF TGTGCCAGTTCCCAGGGGGCGGACGGAAACACCATATATTTT
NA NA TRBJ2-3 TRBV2 CASRTLASDTQYF TGTGCCAGCAGGACCCTAGCCTCAGATACGCAGTATTTT
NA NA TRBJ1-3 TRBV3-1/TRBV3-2 CASRTTPSGNTIYF TGTGCCAGCAGGACGACTCCATCTGGAAACACCATATATTTT
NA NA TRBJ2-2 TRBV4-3 CASSQEGRGRNTGELFF TGCGCCAGCAGCCAAGAGGGACGGGGGAGAAACACCGGGGAGCTGTTTTTT
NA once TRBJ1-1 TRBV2 CASSVRGVTEAFF TGTGCCAGCAGTGTTCGGGGGGTGACTGAAGCTTTCTTT
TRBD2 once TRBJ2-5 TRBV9 CASSVGTSASRRETQYF TGTGCCAGCAGCGTGGGGACTAGCGCCTCACGACGGGAGACCCAGTACTTC
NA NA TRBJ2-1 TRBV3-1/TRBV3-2 CASSVDRTEQFF TGTGCCAGCAGCGTCGATCGGACAGAGCAGTTCTTC
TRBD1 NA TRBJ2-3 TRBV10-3 CAISETGTGSTDTQYF TGTGCCATCAGTGAGACCGGGACAGGGTCCACAGATACGCAGTATTTT
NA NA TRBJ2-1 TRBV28 CASSLSSYNEQFF TGTGCCAGCAGTTTATCTTCCTACAATGAGCAGTTCTTC